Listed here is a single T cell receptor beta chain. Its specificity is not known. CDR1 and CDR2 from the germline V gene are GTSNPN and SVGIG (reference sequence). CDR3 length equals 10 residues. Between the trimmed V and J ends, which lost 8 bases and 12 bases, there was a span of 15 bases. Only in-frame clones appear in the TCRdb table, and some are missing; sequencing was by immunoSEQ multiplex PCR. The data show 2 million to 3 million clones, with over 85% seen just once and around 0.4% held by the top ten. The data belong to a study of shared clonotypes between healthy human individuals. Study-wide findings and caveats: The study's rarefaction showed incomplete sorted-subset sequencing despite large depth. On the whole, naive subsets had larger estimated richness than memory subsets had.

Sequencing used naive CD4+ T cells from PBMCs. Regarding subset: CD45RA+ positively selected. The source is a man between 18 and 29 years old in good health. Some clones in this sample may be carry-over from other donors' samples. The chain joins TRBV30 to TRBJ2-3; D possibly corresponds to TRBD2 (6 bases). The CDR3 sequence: CAGGSERQYF. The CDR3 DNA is TGTGCCGGGGGGAGCGAACGCCAGTATTTT.